This passage covers 22 T cell receptor beta chains from one sample sequenced in a study of T cell repertoires in cytomegalovirus infection. TCRdb passed the reads through MiXCR, listing each CDR3 protein once. The table includes fewer than 550,000 distinct CDR3 sequences, 26% detected once. The sample taken for sequencing was PBMCs. Every receptor here comes from a human donor in good health (CMV status not recorded). Some clones in this sample may be carry-over from other donors' samples.

The rearrangement joins TRBV30 to TRBJ2-3; the D gene is possibly TRBD2 (6 bases). Per germline, CDR1 GTSNPN and CDR2 SVGIG (reference sequence). V was shortened by 1 base and J by 2 bases, with 10 bases between the two germline ends. This CDR3 has 14 amino acids. This CDR3 is CAWSAGVTTDTQYF. The CDR3 DNA follows: TGTGCCTGGAGTGCGGGGGTTACCACAGATACGCAGTATTTT.

This clonotype was recorded many times. The chain combines TRBV7-8 with TRBJ1-5; no definite D call. Germline CDR1 and CDR2: SGHVS and FQNEAQ. The CDR3 contains 16 residues. V shed 2 bases and J shed 4 bases, with 15 bases lying between them. CDR3 amino acids: CASSLSGRSKNQPQHF. The CDR3 bases are TGTGCCAGCAGCTTATCGGGCAGGTCAAAAAATCAGCCCCAGCATTTT.

In its sample, this clonotype was seen many times. This CDR3 reads CASSLITGGGMNTEAFF. CDR3 coding DNA: TGTGCCAGCAGCTTAATTACAGGGGGAGGGATGAACACTGAAGCTTTCTTT. This rearrangement joins TRBV7-8 to TRBJ1-1, with 8 bases lining up with TRBD1. Trimming cost V 2 bases and J 0 bases; bases outside gene matches: 8. Germline V gene lookup returns CDR1 SGHVS and CDR2 FQNEAQ. This CDR3 spans 17 amino acids.

The CDR3 sequence: CASSDQGHTIRGNTEAFF. The CDR3 DNA reads as TGTGCCAGCAGTGACCAGGGACACACAATCCGGGGGAACACTGAAGCTTTCTTT. The chain employs TRBV6-1 and TRBJ1-1; perhaps TRBD1 as D (6 bases). Trimming took off 3 bases at V and 1 base at J, with 21 bases between the two ends. The CDR3 totals 18 residues. Germline values: CDR1 MNHNS, CDR2 SASEGT.

The gene calls are TRBV6-2 or TRBV6-3 and TRBJ1-5; D remains ambiguous. Germline V lookup: CDR1 MNHEY, CDR2 SVGEGT. V was cut by 4 bases and J by 2 bases, with 9 bases left in between. CDR3 length: 14 amino acids. CDR3 sequence (DNA): TGTGCCAGCAGTTCCCCCTTCCGCAATCAGCCCCAGCATTTT. It specifies CASSSPFRNQPQHF.

In this sample, this clonotype turned up a few times. This chain uses TRBV20-1 with TRBJ2-2, with unresolved D. V shed 0 bases and J shed 1 base, with 9 bases lying between them. The CDR3 runs to 15 residues. Germline-derived CDR1 and CDR2 are DFQATT and SNEGSKA (reference sequence). In nucleotides, the CDR3 is TGCAGTGCTAGAGAAATGGGCGTGAACACCGGGGAGCTGTTTTTT. This codes for CSAREMGVNTGELFF.

This clonotype was observed a handful of times. The chain carries TRBV5-4 and TRBJ2-1, with 7 bases fitting TRBD2. Trimming took 4 bases from V and 2 from J; bases not matched to a gene: 6. Germline V gene sequence: CDR1 SGHNT, CDR2 YYREEE (reference sequence). CDR3 length: 15 residues. CDR3 coding DNA: TGTGCCAGCAGCCCAAAGGGAGGGACCTACAATGAGCAGTTCTTC. Protein sequence: CASSPKGGTYNEQFF. Full variable domain (outside the CDR3, taken from reference TRBV5-4 and TRBJ2-1): ETGVTQSPTHLIKTRGQQVTLRCSSQSGHNTVSWYQQALGQGPQFIFQYYREEENGRGNFPPRFSGLQFPNYSSELNVNALELDDSALYLCASSPKGGTYNEQFFGPGTRLTVL.

The chain employs TRBV6-2 or TRBV6-3 and TRBJ2-3; D may be TRBD2 (6 bases). Germline V CDR1 and CDR2: MNHEY, SVGEGT. The CDR3 totals 14 residues. V shed 8 bases and J shed 4 bases, with 16 bases lying between them. The CDR3 loop is CASAQGGAADTQYF. The DNA of the CDR3 is TGTGCCAGCGCTCAAGGAGGGGCGGCAGATACGCAGTATTTT.

The chain links TRBV5-1 to TRBJ2-1, with 11 bases that match TRBD2. There are 16 residues in the CDR3. J gave up 8 bases and V 1 base, and 8 bases lay outside the gene matches. Germline CDR1 is SGHRS and CDR2 is YFSETQ. The CDR3 DNA reads as TGCGCCAGCAGCTTGTATGGGACTAGCGGCTCTGATGAGCAGTTCTTC. Amino acids: CASSLYGTSGSDEQFF.

This clonotype was picked up many times. The chain combines TRBV7-2 with TRBJ1-3; D is unresolved. The CDR3 loop spans 14 amino acids. CDR1 is SGHTA and CDR2 is FQGNSA in the germline V gene. V was shortened by 1 base and J by 4 bases, with 8 bases between the two germline ends. Here the CDR3 reads CASSLVGRGNTIYF. DNA of the CDR3: TGTGCCAGCAGCTTAGTAGGGCGGGGAAACACCATATATTTT.

The rearrangement links TRBV29-1 to TRBJ1-1; D not certain. The germline V and J ends were trimmed by 8 bases and 0 bases, with 7 bases remaining between them. Germline CDR1 SQVTM, CDR2 ANQGSEA. The CDR3 has 11 residues. The CDR3 nucleotides read TGCAGCATTACAGTGAACACTGAAGCTTTCTTT. Protein: CSITVNTEAFF.

The rearrangement links TRBV5-6 to TRBJ1-5; D gene uncertain. The CDR3 has 15 amino acids. Germline V CDR1 and CDR2: SGHDT, YYEEEE. V lost 2 bases and J 4 bases, leaving 13 bases between the germline ends. For the CDR3, the DNA is TGTGCCAGCAGCTTTGGCCACCCGAATAATCAGCCCCAGCATTTT. Protein: CASSFGHPNNQPQHF. The full variable domain, completed using reference TRBV5-6 and TRBJ1-5, is DAGVTQSPTHLIKTRGQQVTLRCSPKSGHDTVSWYQQALGQGPQFIFQYYEEEERQRGNFPDRFSGHQFPNYSSELNVNALLLGDSALYLCASSFGHPNNQPQHFGDGTRLSIL.

This clonotype occurred a few times. The V gene is TRBV7-6, the J gene TRBJ2-5; D might be TRBD1 or TRBD2, each matching 6 bases. The V end was cut by 5 bases, the J end by 5 bases, with 18 bases between. The CDR3 is 15 residues long. Germline assignment: CDR1 SGHVS and CDR2 FNYEAQ. CDR3 nucleotides: TGTGCCAGCAGCCACGACACCCTGGGGGGCGAGACCCAGTACTTC. Amino acids: CASSHDTLGGETQYF.

The CDR3 reads CASSLGSGLYNEQFF. CDR3 DNA sequence: TGTGCCAGCAGTTTGGGTAGCGGACTCTACAATGAGCAGTTCTTC. The J gene is TRBJ2-1, the V gene TRBV12-3 or TRBV12-4, with TRBD2 as a possible D gene (6 bases). V lost 3 bases and J 3 bases, leaving 12 bases between the germline ends. The CDR3 loop spans 15 amino acids.

CDR3 bases: TGCAGTGCCCCCGATACGCAGTATTTT. Its translation: CSAPDTQYF. V is TRBV20-1 and J is TRBJ2-3; D uncertain. V lost 6 bases and J lost 6, with 4 bases in between. This CDR3 comprises 9 residues. Germline-derived CDR1 and CDR2 are DFQATT and SNEGSKA (reference sequence).

The sample holds a few counts of this clonotype. This chain uses TRBV6-5 with TRBJ2-7; weak D call: TRBD1 (6 bases). From germline, CDR1 is MNHEY and CDR2 SVGAGI. The CDR3 is 13 amino acids. V lost 2 bases to trimming and J lost 2 bases, with 7 bases between them. The CDR3 region has the DNA TGTGCCAGCAGTTACGGACAGCCCTACGAGCAGTACTTC. Translating it yields CASSYGQPYEQYF.

In regard to this clonotype: Possible read error: a much larger clone is one base away. V is TRBV7-2 and J is TRBJ2-1, with D perhaps TRBD1 (6 bases). CDR1 is SGHTA, CDR2 FQGNSA, per germline. The CDR3 covers 15 residues. CDR3 loop: CAGSLGWGPYNEQFF. The CDR3 DNA reads as TGTGCCGGCAGCTTAGGGTGGGGGCCCTACAATGAGCAGTTCTTC.

This chain joins TRBV11-2 and TRBJ2-1; TRBD2 is a possible D gene (6 bases). Germline V gene data show CDR1 as SGHAT and CDR2 as FQNNGV. V dropped 4 bases and J dropped 0 bases, with 13 bases sitting between them. This CDR3 is 16 amino acids long. CDR3 in DNA: TGTGCCAGCAGCTCGGGACTCTTAAGCTCCTACAATGAGCAGTTCTTC. Amino acid sequence: CASSSGLLSSYNEQFF.

This clonotype has a count of ten or more. J is TRBJ1-1 and V is TRBV12-3 or TRBV12-4; D is possibly TRBD1 (5 bases). The CDR3 has 14 residues. The V and J ends lost 5 bases and 4 bases respectively, with 14 bases between them. The CDR3 nucleotides are TGTGCCAGCAGTGTCCCCGGGGCGGGCACTGAAGCTTTCTTT. Protein product: CASSVPGAGTEAFF.

The J gene is TRBJ2-7, the V gene TRBV6-6, with TRBD2 matching over 8 bases. The CDR3 has 18 amino acids. V was pared by 5 bases and J by 0 bases, with 15 bases of the junction left unmatched. Germline loops: CDR1 MNHNY, CDR2 SVGAGI (reference sequence). CDR3: CASSEFASGSVSSYEQYF. The CDR3 coding sequence is TGTGCCAGCAGTGAGTTTGCTAGCGGGTCGGTCTCCTCCTACGAGCAGTACTTC.

The chain employs TRBV4-1 and TRBJ2-7; D unclear. CDR3 size: 14 residues. With 0 bases removed from V and 3 bases from J, the gap between germline ends came to 9 bases. From germline, CDR1 is MGHRA and CDR2 YSYEKL. This CDR3 reads CASSQDPTFYEQYV. The CDR3 DNA reads TGCGCCAGCAGCCAAGACCCGACATTCTACGAGCAGTACGTC.

There are a few counts of this clonotype. V and J are TRBV12-3 or TRBV12-4 and TRBJ2-4; tentatively, D is TRBD2 (6 bases). V was shortened by 1 base and J by 6 bases, with 22 bases between the two germline ends. The CDR3 contains 18 residues. As DNA, the CDR3 is TGTGCCAGCAGTTTAGGGACACCGGGATCACTCGGGGGAAACATTCAGTACTTC. This encodes CASSLGTPGSLGGNIQYF.